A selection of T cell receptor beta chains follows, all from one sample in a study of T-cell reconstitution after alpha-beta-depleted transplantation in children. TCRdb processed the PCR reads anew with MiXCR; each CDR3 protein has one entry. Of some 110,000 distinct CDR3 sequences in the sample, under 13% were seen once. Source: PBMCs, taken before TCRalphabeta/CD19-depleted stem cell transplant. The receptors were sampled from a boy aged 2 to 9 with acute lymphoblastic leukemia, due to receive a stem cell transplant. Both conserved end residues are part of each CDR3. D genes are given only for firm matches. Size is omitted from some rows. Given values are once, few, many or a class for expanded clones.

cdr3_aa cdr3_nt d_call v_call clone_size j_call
CSARGIADYEQYF TGCAGTGCTAGAGGGATAGCGGACTACGAGCAGTACTTC NA TRBV20-1 many TRBJ2-7
CASSDYGRTPYNEQFF TGTGCCAGCAGTGACTACGGGAGGACCCCCTACAATGAGCAGTTCTTC TRBD2 TRBV6-1 few TRBJ2-1
CASSQGTSGFDEQFF TGTGCCAGCAGCCAAGGGACTAGCGGTTTCGATGAGCAGTTCTTC TRBD2 TRBV3-1 few TRBJ2-1
CASRRLADSGDSYEQYF TGCGCCAGCAGGAGGCTAGCGGACTCGGGTGACTCCTACGAGCAGTACTTC TRBD2 TRBV5-1 few TRBJ2-7
CASSMRTHTDTQYF TGTGCCAGCAGCATGCGGACCCACACAGATACGCAGTATTTT NA TRBV5-6 NA TRBJ2-3
CASSSDRAYNEQFF TGTGCCAGCAGCTCGGACAGGGCCTACAATGAGCAGTTCTTC TRBD1 TRBV12-3/TRBV12-4 few TRBJ2-1
CSAIAGGFTDTQYF TGCAGTGCGATCGCGGGCGGTTTCACAGATACGCAGTATTTT NA TRBV20-1 NA TRBJ2-3
CASSFFGVHSYNEQFF TGTGCCAGCAGTTTTTTCGGTGTTCACTCCTACAATGAGCAGTTCTTC NA TRBV27 few TRBJ2-1
CSAWTGGGYGYTF TGCAGCGCCTGGACAGGGGGAGGGTATGGCTACACCTTC TRBD1 TRBV29-1 NA TRBJ1-2
CASSHIKDRLGFGANYGYTF TGCGCCAGCAGCCATATAAAGGACAGGTTGGGATTTGGTGCTAACTATGGCTACACCTTC TRBD1 TRBV4-1 few TRBJ1-2
CASSFFGGSTDTQYF TGTGCCAGCAGCTTCTTCGGGGGATCCACAGATACGCAGTATTTT NA TRBV5-4 many TRBJ2-3
CASSKDMNTEAFF TGTGCTAGCAGCAAGGATATGAACACTGAAGCTTTCTTT NA TRBV7-7 NA TRBJ1-1
CAISESEQYF TGTGCCATCAGTGAGTCCGAGCAGTACTTC NA TRBV10-3 few TRBJ2-7
CSVGPRGSYGYTF TGCAGCGTTGGGCCCCGAGGTAGCTATGGCTACACCTTC NA TRBV29-1 few TRBJ1-2
CASSLTPGSYEQYF TGCGCCAGCAGCTTGACTCCGGGCTCCTACGAGCAGTACTTC NA TRBV5-1 NA TRBJ2-7
CASSIGRGTDTQYF TGTGCCAGTAGTATTGGGCGGGGAACAGATACGCAGTATTTT NA TRBV19 NA TRBJ2-3
CASSQTTGAIGPQHF TGTGCCAGCAGCCAAACGACAGGGGCAATCGGGCCCCAGCATTTT TRBD1 TRBV2 NA TRBJ1-5
CASSRQGRTDTQYF TGTGCCAGCAGCCGACAGGGGCGGACAGATACGCAGTATTTT TRBD1 TRBV11-3 NA TRBJ2-3
CASSPKALAGSTENIQYF TGTGCCAGCTCACCAAAGGCTTTGGCGGGAAGTACCGAAAACATTCAGTACTTC NA TRBV18 NA TRBJ2-4
CASSFAGRTDTQYF TGTGCCAGCAGTTTCGCGGGGCGCACAGATACGCAGTATTTT NA TRBV12-3/TRBV12-4 few TRBJ2-3
CSARELAGYNEQFF TGCAGTGCTAGAGAGTTAGCAGGGTACAATGAGCAGTTCTTC NA TRBV20-1 few TRBJ2-1
CASSEFYETQYF TGTGCCAGCAGTGAATTTTATGAGACCCAGTACTTC NA TRBV25-1 few TRBJ2-5
CASSEASSGWAFLGSYNEQFF TGTGCCAGCAGTGAAGCCAGTAGCGGCTGGGCCTTTCTGGGCTCCTACAATGAGCAGTTCTTC NA TRBV2 NA TRBJ2-1
CASSLVVGASYQFF TGTGCCAGCAGTTTAGTCGTTGGGGCATCCTATCAGTTCTTC NA TRBV12-3/TRBV12-4 few TRBJ2-1
CASSLGDRAQETQYF TGCGCCAGCAGCTTGGGAGACAGGGCCCAAGAGACCCAGTACTTC TRBD1 TRBV5-1 NA TRBJ2-5
CASSPRATHWDEKLFF TGTGCCAGCAGCCCCCGGGCTACGCACTGGGATGAAAAACTGTTTTTT NA TRBV4-2 few TRBJ1-4
CASSFRRPRGNTQYF TGTGCCAGCAGCTTCAGACGGCCCCGGGGCAATACGCAGTATTTT NA TRBV11-2 few TRBJ2-3
CASRVTGGDEQYF TGTGCCAGCAGAGTCACAGGGGGGGACGAGCAGTACTTC NA TRBV6-5 NA TRBJ2-7
CASSPDGAMNSPLHF TGTGCCAGCTCACCAGATGGGGCCATGAATTCACCCCTCCACTTT NA TRBV18 few TRBJ1-6
CASSYGKGYMNTEAFF TGTGCCAGCAGTTACGGAAAAGGGTATATGAACACTGAAGCTTTCTTT NA TRBV6-5 few TRBJ1-1
CASSSGTLGYEQYF TGTGCCAGCAGCTCCGGGACCTTGGGGTACGAGCAGTACTTC NA TRBV7-9 NA TRBJ2-7
CSARNLPSGRSETQYF TGCAGTGCTAGAAATCTCCCCAGCGGGAGGTCGGAGACCCAGTACTTC TRBD2 TRBV20-1 NA TRBJ2-5
CASSLVEGRKQYF TGCGCCAGCAGCTTGGTGGAGGGCCGCAAGCAGTACTTC NA TRBV5-1 NA TRBJ2-7
CASSQGGNYEQYF TGCGCCAGCAGCCAAGGTGGGAACTACGAGCAGTACTTC NA TRBV4-1 NA TRBJ2-7
CASSSTHNAGTGGANEQFF TGTGCCAGCAGTTCGACCCACAACGCCGGGACAGGGGGCGCGAATGAGCAGTTCTTC TRBD1 TRBV7-6 few TRBJ2-1
CASSLRDRIDTQYF TGCGCCAGCAGCCTAAGGGACAGGATCGACACCCAGTACTTC TRBD1 TRBV5-1 once TRBJ2-5
CALCLARGRQGFYNEQFF TGTGCCCTCTGTTTAGCGCGAGGGAGACAGGGATTCTACAATGAGCAGTTCTTC TRBD1 TRBV7-2 NA TRBJ2-1
CSVAPRTSGYEQYF TGCAGCGTGGCCCCTAGGACTAGCGGTTACGAGCAGTACTTC TRBD2 TRBV29-1 NA TRBJ2-7
CASSLRTSLPYEQYF TGCGCCAGCAGCTTACGGACATCCCTCCCCTACGAGCAGTACTTC NA TRBV5-1 few TRBJ2-7
CASSLANTSGTILGLYEQYF TGCGCCAGCAGCTTGGCGAATACTAGCGGAACCATTTTGGGGCTATACGAGCAGTACTTC TRBD2 TRBV5-1 few TRBJ2-7
CASTLSAYQETQYF TGTGCCAGCACCCTGTCTGCGTACCAAGAGACCCAGTACTTC NA TRBV6-2/TRBV6-3 NA TRBJ2-5